The 16 T cell receptor beta chains listed next were all sequenced from one sample in a study of control samples from healthy donors and cancer patients (dated by TCRdb to between 2020 and 2021). Library method: the immunoSEQ multiplex PCR assay. TCRdb's version of the immuneACCESS table is confined to in-frame rearrangements and falls short of the full clone set. An unresolved V gene accounts for under half of the shortfall where checked; the remainder is of unknown origin. The sample table holds roughly 150,000 clones, of which about 94% were seen once. Approximately 2.5% of the sample goes to the ten largest clones. The sample taken for sequencing was blood. These receptors were obtained from a middle-aged man in good health.

This clone was detected once. The V call is TRBV6-2 or TRBV6-3, the J call TRBJ2-7; D gene ambiguous. The germline gives CDR1 MNHEY, CDR2 SVGEGT. This CDR3 region has 12 residues. V lost 2 bases and J 3 bases, leaving 5 bases between the germline ends. CDR3 protein: CASSYVGYEQYF. The CDR3 DNA follows: TGTGCCAGCAGTTACGTGGGCTACGAGCAGTACTTC.

This clone was counted many times. J is TRBJ2-1 and V is TRBV12-3 or TRBV12-4; 7 bases agree with TRBD2. V lost 1 base to trimming and J lost 15 bases; unmatched junction nucleotides: 9. The CDR3 is 13 amino acids. The CDR3 here is CASSLERLAPPFF. CDR3 in DNA: TGTGCCAGCAGTTTAGAACGACTAGCTCCTCCGTTCTTC.

The rearrangement links TRBV19 to TRBJ1-5; D remains ambiguous. CDR3 length equals 15 residues. The V and J ends lost 4 bases and 1 base respectively, with 11 bases between them. Germline V lookup: CDR1 LNHDA, CDR2 SQIVND (reference sequence). CDR3 residues: CASSRIRPSNQPQHF. CDR3 in DNA: TGTGCCAGTAGTAGAATCAGGCCGAGCAATCAGCCCCAGCATTTT.

The chain has TRBV21-1 and TRBJ2-7. TRBV21-1 constitutes a pseudogene. This CDR3 is built from 14 residues. The CDR3 region has the DNA TGTGCCAGCAGCTTTCCCTTGGCTAAGGACGAGCAGTACTTC. Amino acid sequence: CASSFPLAKDEQYF.

This chain uses TRBV24-1 with TRBJ2-3; D perhaps matches TRBD1 (7 bases). Germline assignment: CDR1 KGHDR and CDR2 SFDVKD. V shed 3 bases and J shed 1 base, with 13 bases lying between them. The CDR3 is made up of 16 amino acids. CDR3 sequence (DNA): TGTGCCACCAGTGATCCCAGGGGGGCGGGCACAGATACGCAGTATTTT. This codes for CATSDPRGAGTDTQYF.

The chain joins TRBV15 to TRBJ2-2; a possible D gene is TRBD1 (5 bases). The CDR3 runs 15 residues. Per the germline V gene, CDR1 is LNHNV and CDR2 is YYDKDF (reference sequence). Trimming removed 1 base at V and 6 bases at J, with 12 bases between. CDR3 bases: TGTGCCACCAGCAGAGGGGTAGGGGTGGCCGGGGAGCTGTTTTTT. This sequence encodes CATSRGVGVAGELFF.

With regard to this clone: The junction and the germline gene differ at one end; a read error may be behind it. The chain links TRBV7-7 to TRBJ2-5, with 8 bases identical to TRBD2. The CDR3 has 17 residues. The V gene's germline CDR1 is SSHAT and CDR2 FNYEAQ (reference sequence). DNA of the CDR3: TGTGCTAGCAGCAGAGGGGTGGGGACTAGGTTCCTTGGGACCCAGTACTTC. This codes for CASSRGVGTRFLGTQYF.

The J gene is TRBJ2-2, the V gene TRBV12-5; 10 bases are shared with TRBD1. This CDR3 spans 15 amino acids. V shed 7 bases and J 3 bases; nucleotides not matched to a gene: 5. Germline CDR1 and CDR2: LGHNT and FRNRAP. CDR3 DNA: TGTGCTAGTGCCAAAGGACAGGGGGACACCGGGGAGCTGTTTTTT. Translated: CASAKGQGDTGELFF.

This sequence joins TRBV28 and TRBJ1-6; no firm D call. The CDR3 sequence is 13 residues long. Trimming cost V 11 bases and J 0 bases, with 8 bases left between them. Germline CDR1 MDHEN, CDR2 SYDVKM. CDR3 loop: CAFQSSYNSPLHF. The CDR3 DNA sequence: TGTGCCTTTCAGAGCTCCTATAATTCACCCCTCCACTTT.

The chain has TRBV2 and TRBJ2-2; D gene ambiguous. Germline V gene lookup returns CDR1 SNHLY and CDR2 FYNNEI. The CDR3 has 14 residues. The V and J ends lost 1 base and 5 bases respectively, with 8 bases between them. The CDR3: CASSEVLATGELFF. As DNA, the CDR3 is TGTGCCAGCAGTGAAGTCCTCGCAACCGGGGAGCTGTTTTTT.

This rearrangement joins TRBV20-1 to TRBJ1-4; D gene unclear. V was shortened by 5 bases and J by 8 bases, with 9 bases between the two germline ends. Germline loops: CDR1 DFQATT, CDR2 SNEGSKA (reference sequence). The CDR3 covers 11 residues. CDR3 nucleotide sequence: TGCAGTGCTCCCCATTTAGAAAAACTGTTTTTT. It translates to CSAPHLEKLFF.

V usage is TRBV5-1 and J usage is TRBJ2-7; TRBD1 is a possible D gene (5 bases). The CDR3 extends over 14 amino acids. Trimming cost V 0 bases and J 4 bases, with 11 bases left between them. CDR1 is SGHRS, CDR2 YFSETQ, per germline. The CDR3 bases are TGCGCCAGCAGCTTGGAGTCAGGGTCGTACGAGCAGTACTTC. This encodes CASSLESGSYEQYF.

This chain uses TRBV11-3 with TRBJ2-1; no clear D. Trimming left V 10 bases short and J 0 bases short, with 16 bases between. CDR1 and CDR2 from the germline V gene are SGHNT and YENEEA. The CDR3 is 15 residues long. DNA of the CDR3: TGTGCCACTGCACTGGAGCGCAACTCCTACAATGAGCAGTTCTTC. Encoded protein: CATALERNSYNEQFF.

The V call is TRBV18, the J call TRBJ1-2; D is unclear. The V and J ends lost 0 bases and 14 bases respectively, with 13 bases between them. The CDR3 extends over 12 amino acids. Germline lookup yields CDR1 KGHSH and CDR2 LQKENI. This chain's CDR3 is CASSPPSGAGTF. The CDR3 region has the DNA TGTGCCAGCTCACCACCGAGTGGCGCAGGTACCTTC.

The CDR3 nucleotides are TGTGCCAGCAGCCAGGGGACAGGGGTGAGTGGCTACACCTTC. Protein: CASSQGTGVSGYTF. J is TRBJ1-2 and V is TRBV3-1 (or the pseudogene TRBV3-2), with 10 bases matching TRBD1. J was trimmed by 7 bases and V by 3 bases; bases with no gene match: 5. This CDR3 has 14 residues. The germline CDR1 and CDR2 sequences are LGHDT and YNNKEL (reference sequence).

The chain links TRBV7-6 to TRBJ2-1; 9 bases align to TRBD1. Trimming took 0 bases from V and 2 from J; bases not matched to a gene: 2. Germline V gives CDR1 SGHVS, CDR2 FNYEAQ. This CDR3 is 16 amino acids long. DNA of the CDR3: TGTGCCAGCAGCTTAGCGGACAGGGGAACCTACAATGAGCAGTTCTTC. Translated, it gives CASSLADRGTYNEQFF.